These 18 T cell receptor beta chains share one sample of origin, sequenced in a study of T-cell reconstitution after alpha-beta-depleted transplantation in children. The TCRbeta library was prepared with unique molecular identifiers. TCRdb independently ran MiXCR on the PCR reads; one entry per CDR3 protein. The table includes about 260,000 distinct CDR3 sequences, approximately 8.9% detected once. Sequences were derived from PBMCs, mostly from graft donor cells, sampled 180 days after TCRalphabeta/CD19-depleted stem cell transplant. These receptors came from a male patient under 18 who had a stem cell transplant for acute lymphoblastic leukemia, so the T cells may come from the graft donor.

This clonotype has a count of ten or more. One end of the junction varies from germline; a read error may be responsible. This chain connects TRBV7-9 to TRBJ2-5; D unclear. The CDR3 is 15 residues long. Germline V gene sequence: CDR1 SEHNR, CDR2 FQNEAQ (reference sequence). CDR3 in DNA: TGTGCCACCAGCTTCCCCAGATTCCTACAAGAGACCCAGTACTTC. It yields the protein CATSFPRFLQETQYF.

This clonotype has a count of ten or more. This chain connects TRBV9 to TRBJ2-3; the match to TRBD2 covers 7 bases. Germline V CDR1 and CDR2: SGDLS, YYNGEE. V shed 2 bases, J shed 0 bases, and the junction held 3 bases outside the gene matches. The CDR3 sequence is 15 residues long. CDR3 region: CASSVSSGSTDTQYF. The CDR3 nucleotides read TGTGCCAGCAGCGTCAGTAGCGGGAGCACAGATACGCAGTATTTT.

At least ten counts were recorded for this clonotype. The genes are TRBV5-1 and TRBJ2-7, with unresolved D. The germline CDR1 and CDR2 sequences are SGHRS and YFSETQ. Trimming removed 2 bases from V and 7 bases from J, with 16 bases in between. This CDR3 contains 14 residues. For the CDR3, the DNA is TGCGCCAGCAGCTTCCATGGTCATTCCAGGGAGCAGTACTTC. Residues: CASSFHGHSREQYF.

This clonotype was recorded at least ten times. V is TRBV6-1 and J is TRBJ1-1; no firm D call. Germline CDR1 MNHNS, CDR2 SASEGT. This CDR3 region has 16 residues. Trimming stripped 6 bases from V and 1 base from J, with 18 bases between. The CDR3, as DNA: TGTGCCAGCAGCTCCATTTCGGGGAAGCGGAACACTGAAGCTTTCTTT. Protein sequence: CASSSISGKRNTEAFF.

Ten or more counts support this clonotype. The gene calls are TRBV10-3 and TRBJ2-3, with TRBD1 as a possible D gene (6 bases). Germline assignment: CDR1 ENHRY and CDR2 SYGVKD. With 10 bases removed from V and 1 base from J, the gap between germline ends came to 12 bases. This CDR3 has 13 amino acids. Here the CDR3 DNA reads TGTGCCACTGCAGGGGCGGGCACAGATACGCAGTATTTT. This codes for CATAGAGTDTQYF.

This clonotype was seen at least ten times. The chain combines TRBV9 with TRBJ2-2; 9 positions agree with TRBD1. The CDR3 extends over 16 amino acids. CDR1 is SGDLS and CDR2 is YYNGEE in the germline V gene. With V trimmed by 4 bases and J by 6 bases, 10 bases remained unmatched. CDR3 region: CASSLDPGQGSGELFF. Here the CDR3 DNA reads TGTGCCAGCAGCTTAGACCCCGGACAGGGGTCCGGGGAGCTGTTTTTT. Based on the CDR3 plus reference TRBV9 and TRBJ2-2, the full variable domain is DSGVTQTPKHLITATGQRVTLRCSPRSGDLSVYWYQQSLDQGLQFLIQYYNGEERAKGNILERFSAQQFPDLHSELNLSSLELGDSALYFCASSLDPGQGSGELFFGEGSRLTVL.

This clonotype was counted many times. V and J are TRBV12-3 or TRBV12-4 and TRBJ1-2, with D perhaps TRBD1 (5 bases). The CDR3 extends over 12 amino acids. Trimming pared 4 bases from V and 7 bases from J, leaving 10 bases between. The CDR3 is CASSWLRGGYTF. The CDR3, as DNA: TGTGCCAGCAGTTGGCTAAGGGGTGGCTACACCTTC.

This clonotype was counted a few times. The chain is built from TRBV6-2 or TRBV6-3 and TRBJ2-2; D assignment may be TRBD1 or TRBD2 (6 bases each). Germline V gives CDR1 MNHEY, CDR2 SVGEGT. V gave up 0 bases and J gave up 3 bases, with 14 bases separating them. CDR3 size: 17 residues. As DNA, the CDR3 is TGTGCCAGCAGTTACTCGAAGGGGGGACCGTACACCGGGGAGCTGTTTTTT. As protein: CASSYSKGGPYTGELFF.

On this clonotype: It may be a read error: a sequence one base away is much more abundant. This chain joins TRBV18 and TRBJ2-7; maybe TRBD2 (6 bases). The V end was cut by 5 bases, the J end by 0 bases, with 17 bases between. From germline, CDR1 is KGHSH and CDR2 LQKENI. CDR3 length: 16 residues. The CDR3 nucleotides are TGTGCCAGCTCATCGTCACAAGCGGGCCCCTCCTACGAGCAGTACTTC. Protein product: CASSSSQAGPSYEQYF.

The sample holds many counts of this clonotype. V is TRBV5-1 and J is TRBJ2-1, with 9 positions matching TRBD1. J lost 0 bases, V lost 2 bases, and 9 bases had no gene match. Germline loops: CDR1 SGHRS, CDR2 YFSETQ. CDR3 length equals 18 residues. The CDR3 reads CASSLGGQGLFSYNEQFF. CDR3 sequence (DNA): TGCGCCAGCAGCTTAGGGGGACAGGGCCTTTTCTCCTACAATGAGCAGTTCTTC. Full variable domain (remainder filled in from reference TRBV5-1 and TRBJ2-1): KAGVTQTPRYLIKTRGQQVTLSCSPISGHRSVSWYQQTPGQGLQFLFEYFSETQRNKGNFPGRFSGRQFSNSRSEMNVSTLELGDSALYLCASSLGGQGLFSYNEQFFGPGTRLTVL.

With respect to this clonotype: This could be a read error, since a much larger clone is one nucleotide away. The CDR3 region is CASTYKAGGYTDTQYF. CDR3 nucleotide sequence: TGTGCCAGCACTTACAAAGCGGGGGGGTACACAGATACGCAGTATTTT. The chain recombines TRBV6-2 or TRBV6-3 with TRBJ2-3, with 10 bases fitting TRBD2. CDR1 is MNHEY, CDR2 SVGEGT, per germline. The CDR3 loop spans 16 amino acids.

This clonotype was observed at least ten times. The chain links TRBV11-2 to TRBJ2-3; possibly TRBD2 for D (7 bases). Germline V gives CDR1 SGHAT, CDR2 FQNNGV. This CDR3 has 14 amino acids. The V end was cut by 5 bases, the J end by 8 bases, with 17 bases between. CDR3 DNA sequence: TGTGCCAGCAGCCCCATCGGGGGGCGGGGTACGCAGTATTTT. Its translation: CASSPIGGRGTQYF. The complete variable domain, with remaining parts taken from reference TRBV11-2 and TRBJ2-3, reads EAGVAQSPRYKIIEKRQSVAFWCNPISGHATLYWYQQILGQGPKLLIQFQNNGVVDDSQLPKDRFSAERLKGVDSTLKIQPAKLEDSAVYLCASSPIGGRGTQYFGPGTRLTVL.

This clonotype was seen many times. The V gene is TRBV9, the J gene TRBJ2-1; no clear D gene. Trimming cost V 0 bases and J 6 bases, with 4 bases left between them. The CDR3 sequence is 12 residues long. Germline V gene sequence: CDR1 SGDLS, CDR2 YYNGEE. This CDR3 is CASSVDPNEQFF. The CDR3 nucleotides are TGTGCCAGCAGCGTAGACCCCAATGAGCAGTTCTTC.

This clonotype has a handful of counts. The chain recombines TRBV6-5 with TRBJ1-5; D may be TRBD1 (5 bases). Germline CDR1 is MNHEY and CDR2 is SVGAGI. Deletions cut 4 bases from V and 3 bases from J, with 10 bases between. This CDR3 is 14 amino acids long. DNA for the CDR3: TGTGCCAGCAGTTCCATGGACACCAATCAGCCCCAGCATTTT. It codes for CASSSMDTNQPQHF.

This clonotype was recorded at least ten times. This sequence joins TRBV7-3 and TRBJ2-2, with 12 bases aligning to TRBD2. V trimming: 4 bases; J trimming: 6 bases; junction bases outside the gene matches: 6. This CDR3 is 16 amino acids long. Germline CDR1 reads SGHTA; CDR2 reads FQGTGA. The CDR3 DNA follows: TGTGCCAGCAGCTCCTCTAGCGGGGGGGCCCCCGGGGAGCTGTTTTTT. This encodes CASSSSSGGAPGELFF.

This clonotype occurred many times. The chain has TRBV9 and TRBJ2-3; 12 bases fit TRBD2. Trimming removed 3 bases from V and 3 bases from J; junction bases left unmatched: 8. CDR3 length equals 17 residues. The germline V gene has CDR1 SGDLS and CDR2 YYNGEE. For the CDR3, the DNA is TGTGCCAGCAGCGACCCGACTAGCGGGGGCTGGACAGATACGCAGTATTTT. Encoded protein: CASSDPTSGGWTDTQYF. Full variable domain (outside the CDR3, taken from reference TRBV9 and TRBJ2-3): DSGVTQTPKHLITATGQRVTLRCSPRSGDLSVYWYQQSLDQGLQFLIQYYNGEERAKGNILERFSAQQFPDLHSELNLSSLELGDSALYFCASSDPTSGGWTDTQYFGPGTRLTVL.

This clonotype was counted many times. The chain recombines TRBV12-3 or TRBV12-4 with TRBJ1-6; 9 positions agree with TRBD1. This CDR3 region has 17 residues. Unmatched junction bases numbered 10, after V lost 5 bases and J lost 5 bases. The chain's CDR3 is CASSLGLGQGNNSPLHF. CDR3 DNA: TGTGCCAGCAGTCTAGGGTTGGGACAGGGTAATAATTCACCCCTCCACTTT.

This clonotype was counted at least ten times. The chain joins TRBV6-6 to TRBJ1-2; 8 bases agree with TRBD1. The CDR3 is 11 residues long. Germline V gene sequence: CDR1 MNHNY, CDR2 SVGAGI (reference sequence). V lost 9 bases and J lost 4; bases outside the gene matches: 1. In DNA form, the CDR3 reads TGTGCCAGTACAGGGGGCTATGGCTACACCTTC. Translated: CASTGGYGYTF.